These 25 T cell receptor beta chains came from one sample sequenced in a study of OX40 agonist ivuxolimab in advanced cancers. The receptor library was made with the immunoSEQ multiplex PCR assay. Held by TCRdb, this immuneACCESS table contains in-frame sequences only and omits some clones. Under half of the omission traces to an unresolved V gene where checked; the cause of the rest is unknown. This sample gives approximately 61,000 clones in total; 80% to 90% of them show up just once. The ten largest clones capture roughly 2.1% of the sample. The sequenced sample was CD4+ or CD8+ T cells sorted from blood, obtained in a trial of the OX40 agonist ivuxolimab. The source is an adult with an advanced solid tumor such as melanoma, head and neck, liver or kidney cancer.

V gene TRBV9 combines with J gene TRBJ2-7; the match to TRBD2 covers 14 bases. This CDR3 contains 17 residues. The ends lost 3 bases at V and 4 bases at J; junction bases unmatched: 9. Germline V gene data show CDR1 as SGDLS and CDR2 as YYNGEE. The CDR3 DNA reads TGTGCCAGCAGCGAGCCCCCTAGACTAGCGGGAGGGTACGAGCAGTACGTC. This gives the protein CASSEPPRLAGGYEQYV.

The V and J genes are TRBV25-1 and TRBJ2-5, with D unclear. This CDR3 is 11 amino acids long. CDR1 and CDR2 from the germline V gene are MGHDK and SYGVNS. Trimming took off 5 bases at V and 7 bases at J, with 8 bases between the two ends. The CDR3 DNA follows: TGTGCCAGCAGTTCAATAGGGACCCAGTACTTC. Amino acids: CASSSIGTQYF.

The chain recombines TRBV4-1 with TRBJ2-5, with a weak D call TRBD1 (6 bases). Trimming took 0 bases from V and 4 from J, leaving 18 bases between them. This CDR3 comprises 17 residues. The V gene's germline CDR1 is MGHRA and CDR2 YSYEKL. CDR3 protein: CASSQDRSWGLGETQYF. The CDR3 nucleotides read TGCGCCAGCAGCCAAGATCGGAGTTGGGGGCTAGGAGAGACCCAGTACTTC.

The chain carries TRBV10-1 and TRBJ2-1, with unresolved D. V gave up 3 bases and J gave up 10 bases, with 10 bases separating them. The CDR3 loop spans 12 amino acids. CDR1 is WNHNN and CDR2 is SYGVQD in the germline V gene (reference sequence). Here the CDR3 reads CASSDEQWEQFF. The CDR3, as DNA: TGCGCCAGCAGTGACGAGCAGTGGGAGCAGTTCTTC.

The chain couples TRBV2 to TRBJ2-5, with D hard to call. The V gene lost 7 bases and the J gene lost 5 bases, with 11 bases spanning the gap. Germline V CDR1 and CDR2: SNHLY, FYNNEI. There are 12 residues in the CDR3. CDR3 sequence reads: CASNSRRETQYF. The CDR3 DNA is TGTGCCAGCAACTCGAGACGGGAGACCCAGTACTTC.

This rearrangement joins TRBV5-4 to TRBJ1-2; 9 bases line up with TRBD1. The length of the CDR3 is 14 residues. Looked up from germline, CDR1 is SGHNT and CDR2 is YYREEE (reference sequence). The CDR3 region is CAMAQGAEAYGYTF. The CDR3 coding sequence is TGTGCTATGGCACAGGGGGCCGAGGCCTATGGCTACACCTTC.

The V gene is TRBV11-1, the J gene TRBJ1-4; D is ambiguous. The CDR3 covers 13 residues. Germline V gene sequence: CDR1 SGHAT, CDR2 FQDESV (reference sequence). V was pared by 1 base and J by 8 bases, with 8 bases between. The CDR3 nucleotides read TGTGCCAGCAGCTTAGTCTTGATGGAAAAACTGTTTTTT. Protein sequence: CASSLVLMEKLFF.

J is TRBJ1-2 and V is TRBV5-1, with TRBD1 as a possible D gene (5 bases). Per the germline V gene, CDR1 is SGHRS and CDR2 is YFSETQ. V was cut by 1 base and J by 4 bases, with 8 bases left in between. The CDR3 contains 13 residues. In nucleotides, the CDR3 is TGCGCCAGCAGCTTGCAGGGCTCCTATGGCTACACCTTC. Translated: CASSLQGSYGYTF.

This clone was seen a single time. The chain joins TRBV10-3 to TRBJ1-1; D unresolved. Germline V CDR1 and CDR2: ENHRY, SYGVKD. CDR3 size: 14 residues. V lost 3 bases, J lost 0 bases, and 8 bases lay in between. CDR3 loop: CAISERQLNTEAFF. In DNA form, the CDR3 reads TGTGCCATCAGTGAACGGCAGTTGAACACTGAAGCTTTCTTT.

The CDR3 nucleotides read TGCAGCGAAACAGGGGATAGCACAGATACGCAGTATTTT. It translates to CSETGDSTDTQYF. This chain joins TRBV29-1 and TRBJ2-3, with TRBD1 identical over 7 bases. CDR3 length: 13 amino acids. Germline-derived CDR1 and CDR2 are SQVTM and ANQGSEA. Germline trimming cut 7 bases from V and 0 bases from J; bases unmatched to any gene: 4.

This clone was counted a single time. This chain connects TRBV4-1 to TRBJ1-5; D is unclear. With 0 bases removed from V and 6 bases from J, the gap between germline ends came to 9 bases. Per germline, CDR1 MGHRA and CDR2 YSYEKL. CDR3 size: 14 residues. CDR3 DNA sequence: TGCGCCAGCAGCCAAGATCCCGGGAGTCAGCCCCAGCATTTT. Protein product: CASSQDPGSQPQHF.

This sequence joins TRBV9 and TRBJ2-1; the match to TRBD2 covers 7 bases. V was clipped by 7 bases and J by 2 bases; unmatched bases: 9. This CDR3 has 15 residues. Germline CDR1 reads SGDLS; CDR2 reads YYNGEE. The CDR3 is CASGKTSDTYNEQFF. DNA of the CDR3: TGTGCCAGCGGCAAAACTAGCGACACCTACAATGAGCAGTTCTTC.

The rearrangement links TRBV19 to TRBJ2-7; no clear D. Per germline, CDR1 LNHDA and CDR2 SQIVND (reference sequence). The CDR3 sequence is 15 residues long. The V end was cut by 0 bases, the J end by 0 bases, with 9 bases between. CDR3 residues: CASSIDQPSSYEQYF. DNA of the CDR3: TGTGCCAGTAGTATAGATCAACCGAGCTCCTACGAGCAGTACTTC. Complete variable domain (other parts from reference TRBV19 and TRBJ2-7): DGGITQSPKYLFRKEGQNVTLSCEQNLNHDAMYWYRQDPGQGLRLIYYSQIVNDFQKGDIAEGYSVSREKKESFPLTVTSAQKNPTAFYLCASSIDQPSSYEQYFGPGTRLTVT.

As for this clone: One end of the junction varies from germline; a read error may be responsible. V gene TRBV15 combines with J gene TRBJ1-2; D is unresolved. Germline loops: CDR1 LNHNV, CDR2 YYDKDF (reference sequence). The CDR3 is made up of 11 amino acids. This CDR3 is CATSRDGIRRF. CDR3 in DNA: TGTGCCACCAGCAGAGACGGGATACGACGCTTC.

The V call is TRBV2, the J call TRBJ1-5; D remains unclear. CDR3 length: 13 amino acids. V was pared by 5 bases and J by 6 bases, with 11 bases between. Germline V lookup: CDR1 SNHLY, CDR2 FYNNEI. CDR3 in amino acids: CASSPTLGQPQHF. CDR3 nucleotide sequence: TGTGCCAGCAGTCCAACCTTGGGTCAGCCCCAGCATTTT.

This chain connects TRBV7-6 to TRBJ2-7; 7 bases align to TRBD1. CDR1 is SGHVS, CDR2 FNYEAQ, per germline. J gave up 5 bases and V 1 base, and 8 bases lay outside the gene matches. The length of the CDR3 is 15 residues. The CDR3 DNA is TGTGCCAGCAGCTTAGGATGGACAGGAGGCAACGAGCAGTACTTC. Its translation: CASSLGWTGGNEQYF.

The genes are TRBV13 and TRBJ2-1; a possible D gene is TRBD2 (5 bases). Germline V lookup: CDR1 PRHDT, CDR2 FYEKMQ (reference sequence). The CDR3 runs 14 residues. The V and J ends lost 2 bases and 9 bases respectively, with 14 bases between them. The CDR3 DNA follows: TGTGCCAGCAGCTTAAGCGGCCAGCCCTCTGAGCAGTTCTTC. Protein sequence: CASSLSGQPSEQFF. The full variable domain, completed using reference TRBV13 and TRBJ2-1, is AAGVIQSPRHLIKEKRETATLKCYPIPRHDTVYWYQQGPGQDPQFLISFYEKMQSDKGSIPDRFSAQQFSDYHSELNMSSLELGDSALYFCASSLSGQPSEQFFGPGTRLTVL.

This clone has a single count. CDR3: CASSYKGSLNTEAFF. Here the CDR3 DNA reads TGTGCCAGCAGTTATAAGGGGAGCCTGAACACTGAAGCTTTCTTT. V is TRBV6-5 and J is TRBJ1-1, with D possibly being TRBD1 (5 bases). Deletions cut 3 bases from V and 0 bases from J, with 11 bases between. The CDR3 covers 15 residues. CDR1 is MNHEY, CDR2 SVGAGI, per germline.

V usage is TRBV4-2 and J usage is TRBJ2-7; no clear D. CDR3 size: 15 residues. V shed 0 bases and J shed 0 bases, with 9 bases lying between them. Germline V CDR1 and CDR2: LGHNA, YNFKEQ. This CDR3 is CASSQDLVSSYEQYF. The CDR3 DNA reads TGTGCCAGCAGCCAAGACTTGGTCTCCTCCTACGAGCAGTACTTC.

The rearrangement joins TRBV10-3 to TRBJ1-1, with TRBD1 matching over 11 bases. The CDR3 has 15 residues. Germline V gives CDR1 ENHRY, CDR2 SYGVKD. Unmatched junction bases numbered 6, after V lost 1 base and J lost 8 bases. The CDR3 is CAISEFIGQGAEAFF. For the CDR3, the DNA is TGTGCCATCAGTGAGTTCATTGGACAGGGGGCCGAAGCTTTCTTT.

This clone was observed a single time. The CDR3 bases are TGCGCCAGCAGCTTGGCCAGTGGTCAGCCCCAGCATTTT. Protein product: CASSLASGQPQHF. The rearrangement joins TRBV5-1 to TRBJ1-5; D unclear. The germline V gene encodes CDR1 SGHRS and CDR2 YFSETQ. The CDR3 is 13 residues long. V dropped 0 bases and J dropped 6 bases, with 7 bases sitting between them.

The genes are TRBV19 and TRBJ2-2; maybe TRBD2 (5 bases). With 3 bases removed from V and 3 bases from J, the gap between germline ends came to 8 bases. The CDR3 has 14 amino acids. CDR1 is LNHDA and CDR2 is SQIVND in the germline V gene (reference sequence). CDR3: CASSMSGYTGELFF. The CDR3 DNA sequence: TGTGCCAGTAGTATGTCGGGATACACCGGGGAGCTGTTTTTT.

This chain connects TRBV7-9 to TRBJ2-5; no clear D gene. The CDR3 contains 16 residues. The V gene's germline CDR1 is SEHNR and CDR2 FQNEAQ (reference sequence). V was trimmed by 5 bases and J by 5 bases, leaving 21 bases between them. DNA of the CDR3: TGTGCCAGCAGCCCTCTGAATCGTCGAGCCCGCGAGACCCAGTACTTC. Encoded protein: CASSPLNRRARETQYF. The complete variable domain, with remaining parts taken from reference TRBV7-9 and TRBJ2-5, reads DTGVSQNPRHKITKRGQNVTFRCDPISEHNRLYWYRQTLGQGPEFLTYFQNEAQLEKSRLLSDRFSAERPKGSFSTLEIQRTEQGDSAMYLCASSPLNRRARETQYFGPGTRLLVL.

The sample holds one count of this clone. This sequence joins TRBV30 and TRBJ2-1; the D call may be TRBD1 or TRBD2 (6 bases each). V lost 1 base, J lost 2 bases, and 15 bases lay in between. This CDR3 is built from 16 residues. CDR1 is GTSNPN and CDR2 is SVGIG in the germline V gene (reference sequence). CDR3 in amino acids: CAWSGGAGPTYNEQFF. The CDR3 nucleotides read TGTGCCTGGAGTGGGGGGGCGGGACCAACCTACAATGAGCAGTTCTTC.

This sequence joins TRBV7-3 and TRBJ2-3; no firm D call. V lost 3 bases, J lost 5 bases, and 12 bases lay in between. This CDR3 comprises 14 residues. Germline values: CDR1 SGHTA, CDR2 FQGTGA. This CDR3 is CASSFTPNLDTQYF. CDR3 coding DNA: TGTGCCAGCAGCTTCACCCCCAACTTAGATACGCAGTATTTT.